The rows below give T cell receptor beta chains drawn from one sample of a study of CD8 T cells in Susac syndrome. TCRdb re-analysed the immunoSEQ multiplex PCR reads in MiXCR, keeping a single row per CDR3 protein. The sample shows around 190,000 distinct CDR3 sequences, 90% to 95% of them seen only once. The material sequenced was CD4+ T cells from PBMCs. The receptors derive from a human donor with Susac syndrome. Both conserved end residues are part of each CDR3. A D gene is named only where the DNA matches it firmly. The listing skips clone size in some rows; elsewhere it reads once, few, many or a size class.

clone size	V gene	J gene	D gene	CDR3 DNA	CDR3 protein
.	TRBV9	TRBJ2-1	.	TGTGCCAGCAGGTCAGGCGGGGCCCCCTACAATGAGCAGTTCTTC	CASRSGGAPYNEQFF
.	TRBV20-1	TRBJ1-5	.	TGCAGTGCTAGAGATCTCCAGAGCAATCAGCCCCAGCATTTT	CSARDLQSNQPQHF
.	TRBV7-7	TRBJ2-7	.	TGTGCTAGCAGCTTAGGCGCGGGTGGGGACGAGCAGTACTTC	CASSLGAGGDEQYF
.	TRBV30	TRBJ1-5	.	TGTGCCTGGAGTGTACAAGGGGACAATCAGCCCCAGCATTTT	CAWSVQGDNQPQHF
once	TRBV5-1	TRBJ1-5	.	TGCGCCAGCAGCTTGGGGGGTTCGAAGCCCCAGCATTTT	CASSLGGSKPQHF
.	TRBV30	TRBJ2-6	.	TGTGCCTGGACAATGGCCAACGTCCTGACTTTC	CAWTMANVLTF
.	TRBV2	TRBJ2-3	.	TGTGCCAGCAGTTCCTGGCGCGTAGCGGCCACAGATACGCAGTATTTT	CASSSWRVAATDTQYF
.	TRBV20-1	TRBJ2-5	.	TGCAGTGCTAGAGGGCCCGAGGGGACCCAGTACTTC	CSARGPEGTQYF
.	TRBV12-3/TRBV12-4	TRBJ1-1	TRBD1	TGTGCCAGCAGTTCGAACAGGGGGCGGCTCACTGAAGCTTTCTTT	CASSSNRGRLTEAFF
.	TRBV30	TRBJ2-7	.	TGTGCCTGGACCACCCGCCGGTGGGGGGGGCCAAACGAGCAGTACTTC	CAWTTRRWGGPNEQYF
.	TRBV6-2/TRBV6-3	TRBJ1-1	.	TGTGCCAGCAGTTACAAGGTCACCCCTGAAGCTTTCTTT	CASSYKVTPEAFF
.	TRBV7-9	TRBJ2-3	TRBD2	TGTGCCAGCAGCTTAGCGCGCACTAGCGGGGACACAGATACGCAGTATTTT	CASSLARTSGDTDTQYF
.	TRBV30	TRBJ1-2	.	TGTGCCTGGGGACCCGAATGGGCTATATTCTTC	CAWGPEWAIFF
.	TRBV7-2	TRBJ2-1	TRBD2	TGTGCCAGCAGCCGAATAGCGGGGGGGCTCTACAATGAGCAGTTCTTC	CASSRIAGGLYNEQFF
once	TRBV7-2	TRBJ1-5	.	TGTGCCAGCAGCAGAGGGACAATTAGCAATCAGCCCCAGCATTTT	CASSRGTISNQPQHF
.	TRBV9	TRBJ2-7	TRBD2	TGTGCCAGCAGCGAACGTGGACTAGCGGGGGGCGAGCAGTACTTC	CASSERGLAGGEQYF
.	TRBV2	TRBJ2-1	.	TGTGCCAGCGCTGAGGGGGGGGCCCTGGTTAATGAGCAGTTCTTC	CASAEGGALVNEQFF
.	TRBV20-1	TRBJ2-7	TRBD1	TGCAGTGCTCTATCCCGGAGACAGGGCTACGAGCAGTACTTC	CSALSRRQGYEQYF
.	TRBV4-3	TRBJ1-1	.	TGCGCCAGCAGCCAAGCCGGAGGTGTAGCTTTCTTT	CASSQAGGVAFF
.	TRBV7-9	TRBJ2-5	.	TGTGCCAGCAGCTCGCCTCTCGGGACACGAAAAGAGACCCAGTACTTC	CASSSPLGTRKETQYF